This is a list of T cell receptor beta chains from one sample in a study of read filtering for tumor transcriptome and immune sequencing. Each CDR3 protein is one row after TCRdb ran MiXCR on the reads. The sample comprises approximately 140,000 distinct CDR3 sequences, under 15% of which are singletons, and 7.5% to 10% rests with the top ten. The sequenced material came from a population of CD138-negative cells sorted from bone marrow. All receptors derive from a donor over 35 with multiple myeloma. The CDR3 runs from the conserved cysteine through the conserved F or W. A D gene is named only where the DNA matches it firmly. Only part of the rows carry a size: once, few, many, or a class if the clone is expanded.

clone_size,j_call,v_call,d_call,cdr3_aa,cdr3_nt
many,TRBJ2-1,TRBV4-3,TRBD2,CASSQGGLAGGNEQFF,TGCGCCAGCAGCCAAGGGGGACTAGCGGGAGGCAATGAGCAGTTCTTC
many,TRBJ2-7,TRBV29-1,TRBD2,CSVIAGAYEQYF,TGCAGCGTTATCGCGGGAGCCTACGAGCAGTACTTC
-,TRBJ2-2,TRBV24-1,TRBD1,CATSDLAQGAGTGELFF,TGTGCCACCAGTGATTTGGCACAGGGGGCAGGGACCGGGGAGCTGTTTTTT
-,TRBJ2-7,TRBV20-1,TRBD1,CSGAAGTDVYEQYF,TGCAGTGGCGCGGCCGGGACAGACGTCTACGAGCAGTACTTC
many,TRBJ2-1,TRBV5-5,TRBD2,CASSFVMREGLRHNEQFF,TGTGCCAGCAGCTTCGTAATGCGGGAGGGCCTGCGGCATAATGAGCAGTTCTTC
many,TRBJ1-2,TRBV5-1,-,CASSLEGVGYGYTF,TGCGCCAGCAGCTTGGAAGGGGTTGGCTATGGCTACACCTTC
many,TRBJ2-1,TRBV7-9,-,CASSPPWVATYNEQFF,TGTGCCAGCAGCCCCCCATGGGTAGCGACCTACAATGAGCAGTTCTTC
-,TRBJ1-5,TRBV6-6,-,CASSYRLGSLQPQHF,TGTGCCAGCAGTTACAGGTTAGGGAGTCTTCAGCCCCAGCATTTT
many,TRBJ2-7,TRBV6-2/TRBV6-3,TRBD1,CASTGQGDWEQYF,TGTGCCTCAACGGGACAGGGAGATTGGGAGCAGTACTTC
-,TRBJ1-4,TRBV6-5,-,CASSDYLQGPNEKLFF,TGTGCCAGCAGTGACTACTTACAGGGCCCAAATGAAAAACTGTTTTTT
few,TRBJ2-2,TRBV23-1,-,CASGQDSTGGLFF,TGCGCCAGCGGACAGGACAGCACCGGGGGGCTGTTTTTT
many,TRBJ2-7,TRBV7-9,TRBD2,CASSRSGETYEQYF,TGTGCCAGCAGCCGTAGCGGGGAAACCTACGAGCAGTACTTC
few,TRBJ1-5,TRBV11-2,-,CASSSGDLFNQPQHF,TGTGCCAGCTCGTCTGGGGACCTTTTCAATCAGCCCCAGCATTTT
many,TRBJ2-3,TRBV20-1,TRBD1,CSAGQGGRDTQYF,TGCAGTGCCGGACAGGGGGGAAGGGATACGCAGTATTTT
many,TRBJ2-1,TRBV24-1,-,CATKSYNEQFF,TGTGCCACCAAATCCTACAATGAGCAGTTCTTC
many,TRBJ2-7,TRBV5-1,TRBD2,CASSLVLAGFSYEQYF,TGCGCCAGCAGCTTGGTTCTAGCGGGCTTCTCCTACGAGCAGTACTTC
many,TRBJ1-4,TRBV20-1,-,CSASSQPTNEKLFF,TGCAGTGCTAGTTCTCAACCAACTAATGAAAAACTGTTTTTT
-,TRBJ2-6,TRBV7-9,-,CASSFGLSGANVLTF,TGTGCCAGCAGCTTCGGGCTCTCTGGGGCCAACGTCCTGACTTTC
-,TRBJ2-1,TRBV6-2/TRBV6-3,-,CASRTGLSNNEQFF,TGTGCCAGCCGTACCGGACTGAGTAACAATGAGCAGTTCTTC
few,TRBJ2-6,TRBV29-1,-,CSVRGNSGANVLTF,TGCAGCGTTCGGGGAAACTCTGGGGCCAACGTCCTGACTTTC
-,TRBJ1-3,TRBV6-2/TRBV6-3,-,CASSRPGQLSGNTIYF,TGTGCCAGCAGCCGACCGGGACAACTCTCTGGAAACACCATATATTTT
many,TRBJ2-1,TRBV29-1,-,CSVGASEVDEQFF,TGCAGCGTTGGGGCTAGCGAGGTCGATGAGCAGTTCTTC
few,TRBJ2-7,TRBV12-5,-,CASGLVLPRYYEQYF,TGTGCTAGTGGTTTGGTACTGCCCAGATACTACGAGCAGTACTTC
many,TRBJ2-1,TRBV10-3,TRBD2,CAISGALGLAPDNEQFF,TGTGCCATCAGTGGCGCCCTCGGACTAGCGCCCGACAATGAGCAGTTCTTC
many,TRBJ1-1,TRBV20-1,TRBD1,CSADRDTEAFF,TGCAGTGCTGACAGGGACACTGAAGCTTTCTTT
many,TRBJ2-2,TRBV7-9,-,CASSPSGDLTGELFF,TGTGCCAGCAGCCCGAGCGGAGACCTCACCGGGGAGCTGTTTTTT
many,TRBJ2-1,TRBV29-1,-,CSANPGTSYNEQFF,TGCAGCGCCAACCCAGGTACATCCTACAATGAGCAGTTCTTC
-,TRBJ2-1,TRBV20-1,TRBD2,CSAREAGGLNEQFF,TGCAGTGCTAGGGAAGCGGGAGGTCTCAATGAGCAGTTCTTC
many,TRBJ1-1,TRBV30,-,CAWSLTVNTEAFF,TGTGCCTGGAGCCTGACAGTGAACACTGAAGCTTTCTTT
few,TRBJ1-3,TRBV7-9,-,CASLPRGPEENTIYF,TGTGCCAGCCTCCCCCGGGGACCGGAGGAAAACACCATATATTTT
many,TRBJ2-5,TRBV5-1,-,CASSLTPDPSGETQYF,TGCGCCAGCAGCTTGACTCCAGACCCCTCCGGAGAGACCCAGTACTTC
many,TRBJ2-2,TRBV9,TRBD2,CASSLSRSSGNTGELFF,TGTGCCAGCAGTCTTAGCCGATCTAGCGGCAACACCGGGGAGCTGTTTTTT
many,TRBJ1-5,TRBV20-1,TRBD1,CSARALGTGSNQPQHF,TGCAGTGCTAGGGCACTTGGGACAGGGAGCAATCAGCCCCAGCATTTT
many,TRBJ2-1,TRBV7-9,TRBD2,CASSPRAPSGAYNEQFF,TGTGCCAGCAGCCCCAGGGCCCCTAGCGGGGCCTACAATGAGCAGTTCTTC
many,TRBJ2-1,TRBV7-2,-,CASSLTPTELPHNEQFF,TGTGCCAGCAGCTTAACACCCACAGAGCTTCCCCACAATGAGCAGTTCTTC
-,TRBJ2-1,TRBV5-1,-,CASSLAGERANEQFF,TGCGCCAGCAGCTTGGCGGGCGAGAGGGCGAATGAGCAGTTCTTC
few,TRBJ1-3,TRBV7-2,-,CASSGRVSNTIYF,TGTGCCAGCAGCGGTAGAGTTTCCAACACCATATATTTT
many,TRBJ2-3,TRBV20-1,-,CSAIPGQKDPDTQYF,TGCAGTGCTATACCGGGACAAAAAGACCCAGATACGCAGTATTTT
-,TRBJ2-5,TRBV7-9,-,CASSLPPGGETQYF,TGTGCCAGCAGCCTGCCCCCTGGGGGAGAGACCCAGTACTTC
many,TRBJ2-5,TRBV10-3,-,CAISDVAELIQETQYF,TGTGCCATCAGTGATGTGGCGGAGTTAATCCAAGAGACCCAGTACTTC
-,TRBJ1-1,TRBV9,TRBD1,CASSEEGARGTEAFF,TGTGCCAGCAGCGAGGAGGGGGCGCGAGGCACTGAAGCTTTCTTT
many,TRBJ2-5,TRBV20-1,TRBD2,CSAGLAVYQETQYF,TGCAGTGCTGGACTAGCGGTTTACCAAGAGACCCAGTACTTC
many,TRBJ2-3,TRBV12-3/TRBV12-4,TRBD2,CASKSLAGGPDTQYF,TGTGCCAGCAAATCTCTAGCGGGAGGGCCTGATACGCAGTATTTT
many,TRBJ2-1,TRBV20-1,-,CSARFSQRYTEQFF,TGCAGTGCTAGGTTTAGTCAGAGGTATACTGAGCAGTTCTTC
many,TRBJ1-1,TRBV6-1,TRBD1,CASSRDRGMNTEAFF,TGTGCCAGCAGCAGAGACAGGGGCATGAACACTGAAGCTTTCTTT
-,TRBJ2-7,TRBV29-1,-,CSVVEGRSYEQYF,TGCAGCGTTGTTGAAGGGCGCTCCTACGAGCAGTACTTC
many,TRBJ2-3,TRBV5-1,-,CASSLGGWDTQYF,TGCGCCAGCAGCTTGGGCGGTTGGGATACGCAGTATTTT
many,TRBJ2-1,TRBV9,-,CASSPEGRPGLYNEQFF,TGTGCCAGCAGCCCAGAAGGGAGACCGGGACTCTACAATGAGCAGTTCTTC
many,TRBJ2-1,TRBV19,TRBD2,CASSITSGRYNEQFF,TGTGCCAGTAGTATAACCAGCGGGAGATACAATGAGCAGTTCTTC
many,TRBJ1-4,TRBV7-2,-,CASSFRGPGELFF,TGTGCCAGCAGCTTCAGAGGTCCGGGGGAACTGTTTTTT
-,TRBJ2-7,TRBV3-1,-,CASSYSNLGEQYF,TGTGCCAGCAGCTATTCCAACTTGGGCGAGCAGTACTTC
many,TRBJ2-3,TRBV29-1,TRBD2,CSVGGGTASGGTQYF,TGCAGCGTTGGAGGAGGGACCGCTAGCGGTGGTACGCAGTATTTT
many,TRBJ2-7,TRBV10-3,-,CAIGGGPTYEQYF,TGTGCCATCGGGGGCGGGCCAACCTACGAGCAGTACTTC
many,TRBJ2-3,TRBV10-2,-,CASSESDTDTQYF,TGCGCCAGCAGTGAATCGGACACAGATACGCAGTATTTT